This TCR beta chain stems from a study of response to subunit inactivated influenza vaccine. Overall study findings and caveats: New T cells are recruited in small numbers by each seasonal influenza vaccination, according to the authors' suggestion.

As for this clonotype: The antigen remains undetermined.

TCRdb fed the RT-PCR reads into MiXCR, producing one record per CDR3 protein. The data contain 650,000 to 800,000 distinct CDR3 sequences, around 18% of them singletons. Germline-derived CDR1 and CDR2 are SGHVS and FNYEAQ. The ends were cut back, 5 bases at V and 3 bases at J, with 17 bases in the middle. The CDR3 extends over 15 amino acids. This clonotype was obtained from a man over 45 who received an inactivated influenza vaccine. J is TRBJ2-7 and V is TRBV7-6; unclear D gene. Source: PBMCs from blood, taken roughly 5 days after vaccination. The CDR3 loop is CASSPTPGLYYEQYF. CDR3 bases: TGTGCCAGCAGCCCGACGCCTGGCTTGTACTACGAGCAGTACTTC.